Below are 15 T cell receptor beta chains sequenced from a single sample in a study of cytomegalovirus exposure and HLA in healthy donors. PCR amplification relied on 60 Vbeta primers (plus 13 Jbeta primers). Sequencing used immunoSEQ multiplex PCR; TCRdb keeps in-frame clones, though not all of them. In the table there are 150,000 or so clones, over 70% of which are singletons. What was sequenced was PBMCs. The receptors shown here come from a woman in her forties or fifties in good health and CMV-seropositive.

The chain employs TRBV27 and TRBJ2-1, with D possibly being TRBD2 (5 bases). The CDR3 loop spans 15 amino acids. The germline V gene has CDR1 MNHEY and CDR2 SMNVEV (reference sequence). Trimming pared 6 bases from V and 7 bases from J, leaving 19 bases between. CDR3 sequence: CASSPTRARANEQFF. In DNA form, the CDR3 reads TGTGCCAGCAGCCCAACTAGGGCACGGGCAAATGAGCAGTTCTTC.

V is TRBV7-9 and J is TRBJ1-2; the match to TRBD1 covers 7 bases. The CDR3 has 15 residues. V lost 5 bases, J lost 2 bases, and 8 bases stayed unmatched. Germline V gene data show CDR1 as SEHNR and CDR2 as FQNEAQ (reference sequence). CDR3 residues: CASSPSDRLNYGYTF. Here the CDR3 DNA reads TGTGCCAGCAGCCCATCGGACAGGCTCAACTATGGCTACACCTTC.

The V and J genes are TRBV12-5 and TRBJ2-5, with D perhaps TRBD2 (5 bases). There are 12 residues in the CDR3. V lost 5 bases and J lost 5, with 9 bases in between. CDR1 is LGHNT and CDR2 is FRNRAP in the germline V gene. The CDR3 nucleotides are TGTGCTAGTGGTCTACTAGAGGAGACCCAGTACTTC. It translates to CASGLLEETQYF.

The chain combines TRBV5-4 with TRBJ1-2, with TRBD1 matching over 8 bases. The CDR3 runs 13 residues. With V trimmed by 6 bases and J by 4 bases, 5 bases remained unmatched. Germline values: CDR1 SGHNT, CDR2 YYREEE (reference sequence). CDR3 nucleotide sequence: TGTGCCAGCAACGGACAGGGCTTCTATGGCTACACCTTC. Protein sequence: CASNGQGFYGYTF. The variable domain in full, completed from reference TRBV5-4 and TRBJ1-2, reads ETGVTQSPTHLIKTRGQQVTLRCSSQSGHNTVSWYQQALGQGPQFIFQYYREEENGRGNFPPRFSGLQFPNYSSELNVNALELDDSALYLCASNGQGFYGYTFGSGTRLTVV.

This chain connects TRBV5-4 to TRBJ2-7, with 8 positions matching TRBD2. This CDR3 is 14 amino acids long. Per germline, CDR1 SGHNT and CDR2 YYREEE (reference sequence). The trim removed 4 bases at V and 1 base at J, leaving 4 bases unmatched. Here the CDR3 reads CASSLRGGSYEQYF. As DNA, the CDR3 is TGTGCCAGCAGCCTCCGCGGGGGGTCCTACGAGCAGTACTTC.

This chain links TRBV21-1 with TRBJ2-1; the table's D call, TRBD2, was not checked against the DNA. TRBV21-1 is described as a pseudogene. The CDR3 totals 20 residues. The CDR3 region is CASSKETPGLAAHPYNEQFF. The CDR3 region has the DNA TGTGCCAGCAGCAAAGAAACGCCGGGACTAGCGGCCCACCCTTACAATGAGCAGTTCTTC.

This clone has more than one count but fewer than ten. V usage is TRBV5-8 and J usage is TRBJ2-2; TRBD1 matches 7 bases. The length of the CDR3 is 15 residues. CDR1 is SGHTS, CDR2 YDEGEE, per germline. The junction had 9 bases not matched to a gene; V was cut back by 6 bases and J by 4 bases. The CDR3 region has the DNA TGTGCCAGCATCTCGACAGGGAGCGGCACCGGGGAGCTGTTTTTT. Encoded protein: CASISTGSGTGELFF.

J is TRBJ2-7 and V is TRBV27, with 8 bases that match TRBD1. The germline gives CDR1 MNHEY, CDR2 SMNVEV (reference sequence). Losses at the gene ends were 6 bases for V and 8 bases for J; bases not matched to a gene: 9. The CDR3 sequence is 13 residues long. CDR3 residues: CASSLPQGAQQYF. For the CDR3, the DNA is TGTGCCAGCAGCCTCCCCCAGGGGGCACAGCAGTACTTC.

V gene TRBV27 combines with J gene TRBJ2-7; D perhaps matches TRBD2 (6 bases). Trimming cost V 2 bases and J 4 bases, with 15 bases left between them. CDR3 length: 15 amino acids. Germline CDR1 reads MNHEY; CDR2 reads SMNVEV (reference sequence). CDR3 sequence: CASSLNPGGTYEQYF. The CDR3, as DNA: TGTGCCAGCAGTTTAAATCCCGGAGGGACTTACGAGCAGTACTTC.

The chain links TRBV28 to TRBJ1-2; tentatively, D is TRBD1 (6 bases). The V end lost 5 bases, the J end lost 8 bases, and 9 bases lay between the germline ends. The CDR3 is made up of 11 amino acids. Germline CDR1 and CDR2: MDHEN and SYDVKM. The CDR3 is CASSPQGGYTF. CDR3 DNA sequence: TGTGCCAGCAGTCCCCAGGGGGGCTACACCTTC.

The chain joins TRBV28 to TRBJ2-2, with TRBD2 matching 9 bases. CDR1 and CDR2 from the germline V gene are MDHEN and SYDVKM. V lost 6 bases and J lost 6; bases outside the gene matches: 8. This CDR3 region has 15 residues. The DNA for the CDR3 is TGTGCCAGCAGCCGCGGGGGGGGGCGCCCCGGGGAGCTGTTTTTT. It yields the protein CASSRGGGRPGELFF.

The CDR3 loop is CASSARDSFRPQHF. CDR3 DNA: TGTGCCAGCAGTGCCCGGGACAGCTTTCGGCCCCAGCATTTT. The chain links TRBV28 to TRBJ1-5; 7 bases agree with TRBD1. CDR1 is MDHEN and CDR2 is SYDVKM in the germline V gene. The CDR3 has 14 residues. The V gene end was trimmed by 5 bases and the J gene end by 9 bases; junction bases not matched to a gene: 10.

Comment on this clone: The junction shows a germline mismatch at one end, possibly a read error. Other DNA sequences in this sample translate to the same CDR3. J is TRBJ2-7 and V is TRBV7-9, with D maybe TRBD1 (5 bases). In germline, CDR1 is SEHNR, CDR2 FQNEAQ (reference sequence). The CDR3 is 14 amino acids. CDR3 protein: CASSLVEDNYEQYF. The CDR3 region has the DNA TGCGCCAGCAGCTTAGTTGAGGACAACTACGAGCAGTACTTC.

This chain uses TRBV4-3 with TRBJ2-2; 7 bases are a match to TRBD2. The CDR3 runs to 17 residues. V was pared by 4 bases and J by 1 base, with 9 bases of the junction left unmatched. Germline lookup yields CDR1 LGHNA and CDR2 YSLEER. CDR3 sequence reads: CASSPRGTGGNTGELFF. The CDR3 DNA reads TGCGCCAGCAGCCCCCGCGGGACGGGGGGGAACACCGGGGAGCTGTTTTTT.

In the case of this clone: Relative to the germline gene, one junction end is altered; a read error may explain this. The chain links TRBV27 to TRBJ2-5, with a possible D match to TRBD1 (6 bases). From germline, CDR1 is MNHEY and CDR2 SMNVEV (reference sequence). The length of the CDR3 is 15 residues. The CDR3 protein is CASSSLTTGQEAQYF. CDR3 sequence (DNA): TGTGCCAGCAGTTCGCTCACGACAGGCCAAGAGGCCCAGTACTTC.